This note documents a single T cell receptor (beta chain) sequence. The target antigen is unknown. This entry comes from a study of CD8 T cells in ankylosing spondylitis. Quantitative barcoded 5'-RACE was used to prepare TCR beta libraries. TCRdb re-analysed the 5' RACE reads in MiXCR, keeping a single row per CDR3 protein. The sample holds about 500,000 distinct CDR3 sequences, over 9.5% seen once. The CDR3 runs 14 residues. The germline V gene encodes CDR1 GTSNPN and CDR2 SVGIG (reference sequence). Trimming removed 1 base at V and 0 bases at J, with 9 bases between. Findings and limits, study-wide: Ankylosing spondylitis blood seemed to carry a telltale TCR beta motif made of several highly homologous variants. In synovial fluid and blood from reactive arthritis, some motif variants were previously reported. The study looked at matched synovial fluid samples from ankylosing spondylitis patients. Disease-linked clones were reported to be significantly enriched there. In peripheral blood, disease-linked CD8+ clones occurred at relatively low frequencies.

Specimen: blood, either unsorted or a sorted T cell fraction (not recorded which). The clonotype originates from a male donor with ankylosing spondylitis. The chain combines TRBV30 with TRBJ1-1; no clear D. The CDR3 DNA follows: TGTGCCTGGAGTGGAGACGGTATGAACACTGAAGCTTTCTTT. It translates to CAWSGDGMNTEAFF.